This T cell receptor beta chain is from a study of CD8 T cells in ankylosing spondylitis (dated by TCRdb to 2016 to 2017). With respect to the entire study: T cell receptor beta repertoires were profiled in healthy donors and ankylosing spondylitis patients so that disease-linked TCR variants could be found. The full study cohort was made up of 25 ankylosing spondylitis patients and 108 healthy donors. Peripheral blood was sampled, and synovial fluid was additionally collected from ankylosing spondylitis patients. Findings and caveats that apply to the study as a whole: Significant enrichment of the disease-linked clones was reported in matched synovial fluid samples from ankylosing spondylitis patients. A CD8+ phenotype was shown by the disease-linked clones, which were found at relatively low frequencies in peripheral blood. Some of the motif variants had been reported before in the synovial fluid and blood of reactive arthritis patients, a finding that suggests common disease-initiation mechanisms. Blood from ankylosing spondylitis patients appeared to be characterized by a TCR beta motif composed of under ten highly homologous amino acid variants.

This clonotype occurred a few times. Its target antigen remains unknown. One end of the junction fails to match germline, which may point to a read error. Counted from cysteine to phenylalanine, this CDR3 has 14 amino acids. Solely the CDR3 DNA is kept, with 42 bases framed from the first base. CDR1 and CDR2 are read off the germline V gene as SGHRS and YFSETQ. Sequencing used an Illumina HiSeq 2500. TCR beta libraries were prepared by quantitative 5'-RACE with molecular barcodes. Turning to the authors' computational methods: A new computational method based on a probabilistic model of VDJ rearrangement was used to identify disease-linked TCR variants. The raw public data were reprocessed by TCRdb itself: fastp quality trimming at Q25, MiXCR clonotype calling, in-frame beta chains only. Each entry is one CDR3 protein sequence, shown with its most common DNA and genes. What appears here as the V and J calls and clone size reflects TCRdb's work, not the paper's. For this sample there are approximately 240,000 distinct CDR3 sequences; roughly a tenth appear just once. Approximately 2.5% of the sample lies in the top ten.

The TCR comes from a male donor with ankylosing spondylitis or in good health (not recorded which). This chain joins TRBV5-1 to TRBJ1-1; confidence is insufficient to name the D gene. Sequences were obtained from blood, either unsorted or a sorted T cell fraction (not recorded which). The base sequence is TGCGCCAGCAGTTTAGGCACGGGGAACGCTGAAGCTTTCTTT. This sequence encodes CASSLGTGNAEAFF.